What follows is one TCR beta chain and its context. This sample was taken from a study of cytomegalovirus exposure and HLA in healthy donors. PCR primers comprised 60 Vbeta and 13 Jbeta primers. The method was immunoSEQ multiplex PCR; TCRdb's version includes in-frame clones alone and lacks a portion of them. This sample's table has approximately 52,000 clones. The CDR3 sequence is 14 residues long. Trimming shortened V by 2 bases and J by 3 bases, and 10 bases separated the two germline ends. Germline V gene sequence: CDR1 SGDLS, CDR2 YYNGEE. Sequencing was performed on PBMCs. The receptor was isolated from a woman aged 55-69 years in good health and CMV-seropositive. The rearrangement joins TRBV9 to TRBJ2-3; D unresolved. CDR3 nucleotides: TGTGCCAGCAGCGTCGAGAATCCTACAGATACGCAGTATTTT. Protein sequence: CASSVENPTDTQYF. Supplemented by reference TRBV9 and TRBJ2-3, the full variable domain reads DSGVTQTPKHLITATGQRVTLRCSPRSGDLSVYWYQQSLDQGLQFLIQYYNGEERAKGNILERFSAQQFPDLHSELNLSSLELGDSALYFCASSVENPTDTQYFGPGTRLTVL.